In this sample, the clone carrying this TCR beta chain turned up many times. The antigen remains undetermined. The data originate from a study of human T cells and chemical hapten exposure. TCRdb called the RACE reads again in MiXCR, with one record for every CDR3 protein. The table shows over 65,000 distinct CDR3 sequences, with about 10% occurring only once. CDR1 is MNHEY, CDR2 SVGAGI, per germline. The CDR3 has 14 residues. V lost 5 bases, J lost 6 bases, and 14 bases lay in between. General study findings and limits: Every donor had alopecia, and their immune response may therefore differ from healthy people's. TCRs above 1 in 1000 frequency did not change with DPC sensitization.

Documented time point: patch test 1, 2 weeks after DPC sensitization. Sample treatment: therapeutic diphenylcyclopropenone sensitization with weekly scalp DPC. The study enrolled 18 to 70-year-old alopecia patients suitable for DPC. The chain carries TRBV6-5 and TRBJ1-5; D call uncertain. The specimen was whole blood, collected in connection with sensitization to the hapten diphenylcyclopropenone (DPC). The receptor was isolated from a woman between 45 and 60 years old with alopecia areata. Some clones in this sample may be carry-over from other donors' samples. CDR3 nucleotides: TGTGCCAGCAGTCCTCTGGGTCCAAGTCAGCCCCAGCATTTT. Translation: CASSPLGPSQPQHF.